The clone carrying this T cell receptor beta chain was picked up a small number of times. The antigen is not known. Germline loops: CDR1 SGHVS, CDR2 FNYEAQ. The CDR3 has 12 amino acids. Trimming stripped 2 bases from V and 5 bases from J, with 5 bases between. The record originates from a study of cytomegalovirus exposure and HLA in healthy donors. Study background: When 398 donors were genotyped, over 80% of them were found to fall in the Caucasian-associated ancestry cluster. Study outcomes and limitations: The HLA-A and HLA-B alleles of most subjects were reportedly predicted accurately from TCR beta sequences. A few chains tied to CMV proved CMV antigen-specific in vitro. Some V segments (TRBV6-2 and TRBV6-3 among them) were excluded as indistinguishable.

The PCR made use of 60 Vbeta and 13 Jbeta primers. Profiled with immunoSEQ multiplex PCR; TCRdb holds only in-frame clones, not every one. The sample consists of around 70,000 clones, around two thirds of them appearing once. The TCR was taken from a human donor in good health. The V call is TRBV7-6, the J call TRBJ2-3, with D possibly being TRBD1 (5 bases). The sequenced sample was PBMCs. The CDR3 protein is CASSLQGDTQYF. The CDR3 coding sequence is TGTGCCAGCAGCTTACAGGGAGATACGCAGTATTTT.